This is a list of T cell receptor beta chains from one sample in a study of blood T cell repertoires in COVID-19. Assay: immunoSEQ multiplex PCR; the TCRdb copy retains only in-frame clones and omits some. The profile shows under 350,000 clones, around nine tenths of them singletons. What was sequenced was PBMCs or T cells enriched from blood (not recorded which). These receptors came from a woman aged 18-29 years who had recovered from COVID-19. The conserved cysteine and the conserved F or W are not part of the CDR3 here. Each record gives: V gene, clone size, CDR3 protein. A row's size may be missing; if present it is once, few, many or a size class.

v_call: TRBV5-5
clone_size: NA
cdr3_aa: ASSPWVWGQYSYEQY

v_call: TRBV7-2
clone_size: NA
cdr3_aa: ASSSRILAGGDTQY

v_call: TRBV7-7
clone_size: once
cdr3_aa: ASSLGGVGETQY

v_call: TRBV24-1
clone_size: NA
cdr3_aa: ATSDLTSGVPNNEQF

v_call: TRBV6-5
clone_size: NA
cdr3_aa: ASSSQGLGNEKLF

v_call: TRBV5-4
clone_size: NA
cdr3_aa: ASSWDSLGYT

v_call: TRBV27
clone_size: NA
cdr3_aa: ASSLSSDRGPGYT

v_call: TRBV7-6
clone_size: few
cdr3_aa: ASSLEGNSPLH

v_call: TRBV5-1
clone_size: NA
cdr3_aa: ASSLENRNTGELF

v_call: TRBV2
clone_size: NA
cdr3_aa: ASTLAGITGELF

v_call: TRBV11-3
clone_size: NA
cdr3_aa: ATRGTGEQY

v_call: TRBV11-3
clone_size: NA
cdr3_aa: ASKSGGPNNEQF

v_call: TRBV5-4
clone_size: NA
cdr3_aa: ASSSRTGEETQY

v_call: TRBV10-3
clone_size: once
cdr3_aa: ATRTAGVNYGYT

v_call: TRBV28
clone_size: NA
cdr3_aa: ASSYQGLAGGNEQF

v_call: TRBV30
clone_size: once
cdr3_aa: AWTSGPETQY

v_call: TRBV5-4
clone_size: NA
cdr3_aa: ASRMEYGPDTQY

v_call: TRBV5-1
clone_size: NA
cdr3_aa: ASSLGGGDDEQY

v_call: TRBV3-1/TRBV3-2
clone_size: NA
cdr3_aa: ASSQAQIVDRDGEKLF

v_call: TRBV3-1/TRBV3-2
clone_size: NA
cdr3_aa: ASSHRDEQY

v_call: TRBV6-2/TRBV6-3
clone_size: NA
cdr3_aa: ASSPTTDRANSNQPQH

v_call: TRBV11-2
clone_size: NA
cdr3_aa: ASSSYGTGDGYGYT

v_call: TRBV7-3
clone_size: NA
cdr3_aa: ASSLIGTGANSGELF

v_call: TRBV5-1
clone_size: once
cdr3_aa: ASSLTSMNTEAF

v_call: TRBV5-1
clone_size: once
cdr3_aa: ASGRTGMNTGELF

v_call: TRBV19
clone_size: few
cdr3_aa: ASSIDRDRGAMNTEAF

v_call: TRBV28
clone_size: NA
cdr3_aa: ASSSQVAYGYT